The 23 T cell receptor beta chains below come from one sample, sequenced in a study of regulatory T cells in long-lasting Graves disease. Time point indicated: newly diagnosed GD, antithyroid drugs for less than 3 months. Construction of the TCR library relied on RNA isolated from PBMCs. Library construction for TCR beta used iRepertoire HTBI primers and Arm-PCR of CDR3 regions. TCRdb used MiXCR to reprocess the multiplex PCR reads, holding one entry per CDR3 protein. The sample holds approximately 400,000 distinct CDR3 sequences, roughly 10% seen once. Separately, the same data were catalogued under a study of T cells in Graves' hyperthyroidism and ophthalmopathy.

The material was peripheral blood mononuclear cells (PBMCs), obtained at new diagnosis, from a patient treated with antithyroid drugs. The receptor set was obtained from a woman between 18 and 29 years old with Graves disease.

Note on this clonotype: A much larger clone is a single base away; this may be a read error. The rearrangement uses TRBV20-1 and TRBJ2-7, with TRBD1 matching over 10 bases. V dropped 6 bases and J dropped 3; count of bases not matched to a gene: 14. The CDR3 runs 16 residues. Germline V CDR1 and CDR2: DFQATT, SNEGSKA (reference sequence). This chain's CDR3 is CSARPGGQGMIYEQYV. Here the CDR3 DNA reads TGCAGTGCACGTCCAGGGGGACAGGGGATGATCTACGAGCAGTACGTC.

In this sample, this clonotype turned up many times. CDR3 DNA: TGTGCCAGCAGTGAATCACAGGGGGGCGAGCAGTACGTC. The encoded protein is CASSESQGGEQYV. The chain employs TRBV2 and TRBJ2-7, with TRBD1 identical over 8 bases. Per the germline V gene, CDR1 is SNHLY and CDR2 is FYNNEI. This CDR3 spans 13 amino acids. V shed 2 bases and J 6 bases; nucleotides not matched to a gene: 3.

This clonotype has a count of ten or more. This chain connects TRBV6-5 to TRBJ1-1, with D possibly TRBD1 on 5 matching bases. This CDR3 is 11 amino acids long. Germline CDR1 is MNHEY and CDR2 is SVGAGI. V was cut by 3 bases and J by 9 bases, with 8 bases left in between. CDR3 sequence (DNA): TGTGCCAGCAGTTATGGGGGAAAAGCTTTCTTT. It is translated as CASSYGGKAFF.

This clonotype was seen many times. The V gene is TRBV3-1, the J gene TRBJ2-7; a weak D match, TRBD2 (6 bases). Trimming left V 0 bases short and J 0 bases short, with 9 bases between. There are 15 residues in the CDR3. Germline loops: CDR1 LGHDT, CDR2 YNNKEL (reference sequence). The CDR3 sequence: CASSQDNGGSYEQYF. The CDR3 DNA is TGTGCCAGCAGCCAAGATAACGGGGGCTCCTACGAGCAGTACTTC.

At least ten counts were recorded for this clonotype. The chain employs TRBV7-8 and TRBJ2-5; D not certain. Deletions cut 5 bases from V and 1 base from J, with 14 bases between. The CDR3 sequence is 15 residues long. Germline CDR1 SGHVS, CDR2 FQNEAQ. In DNA, the CDR3 is TGTGCCAGCAGCGCCATGAGACTGATCCAAGAGACCCAGTACTTC. It codes for CASSAMRLIQETQYF. Variable domain in full (rest from reference TRBV7-8 and TRBJ2-5): GAGVSQSPRYKVAKRGQDVALRCDPISGHVSLFWYQQALGQGPEFLTYFQNEAQLDKSGLPSDRFFAERPEGSVSTLKIQRTQQEDSAVYLCASSAMRLIQETQYFGPGTRLLVL.

The chain carries TRBV2 and TRBJ2-2; 7 nucleotides match TRBD2. V trimming: 6 bases; J trimming: 1 base; junction bases outside the gene matches: 8. Germline V gene sequence: CDR1 SNHLY, CDR2 FYNNEI. The length of the CDR3 is 16 residues. CDR3 nucleotides: TGTGCCAGCAGGGGGGGGGACTTCTTGAACACCGGGGAGCTGTTTTTT. Its protein is CASRGGDFLNTGELFF.

The sample holds many counts of this clonotype. The rearrangement joins TRBV28 to TRBJ2-5; D remains ambiguous. Germline V gene lookup returns CDR1 MDHEN and CDR2 SYDVKM. CDR3 length: 13 amino acids. V was clipped by 9 bases and J by 0 bases, with 11 bases between them. For the CDR3, the DNA is TGTGCCAGTCTTGAGGCAGACCAAGAGACCCAGTACTTC. Amino acid sequence: CASLEADQETQYF.

This clonotype has more than one count but fewer than ten. J is TRBJ2-1 and V is TRBV27; D gene uncertain. The CDR3 is made up of 14 amino acids. CDR1 is MNHEY, CDR2 SMNVEV, per germline (reference sequence). Trimming removed 5 bases at V and 6 bases at J, with 14 bases between. DNA for the CDR3: TGTGCCAGCAGTGAATACTACAACCCCAATGAGCAGTTCTTC. Amino acids: CASSEYYNPNEQFF.

As for this clonotype: A much more abundant neighbour one base away suggests this may be a read error. CDR3 sequence: CASGQTGGGWRNAF. CDR3 nucleotides: TGTGCTAGTGGCCAAACAGGGGGCGGTTGGAGAAACGCCTTC. This chain joins TRBV12-5 and TRBJ1-2, with 9 bases aligning to TRBD1. There are 14 residues in the CDR3. CDR1 and CDR2 (germline): LGHNT, FRNRAP.

The genes are TRBV5-1 and TRBJ2-7, with TRBD1 matching 12 bases. Germline CDR1 is SGHRS and CDR2 is YFSETQ. The CDR3 covers 23 residues. V dropped 4 bases and J dropped 4; count of bases not matched to a gene: 30. CDR3 sequence reads: CASSPTMMGQGARAGGYRYEQYF. The CDR3 DNA reads TGCGCCAGCAGCCCCACGATGATGGGACAGGGGGCACGAGCGGGAGGATATCGGTACGAGCAGTACTTC.

The genes are TRBV6-2 or TRBV6-3 and TRBJ1-1; no clear D gene. V lost 4 bases and J 2 bases, leaving 8 bases between the germline ends. Germline lookup yields CDR1 MNHEY and CDR2 SVGEGT. The length of the CDR3 is 13 residues. CDR3: CASSSPFNTEAFF. DNA of the CDR3: TGTGCCAGCAGTTCGCCGTTTAACACTGAAGCTTTCTTT.

This clonotype has just a few counts. A much larger clone is a single base away; this may be a read error. The chain joins TRBV6-9 to TRBJ2-7, with a tentative D call TRBD2 (5 bases). CDR3 length equals 14 residues. Germline values: CDR1 MNHGY, CDR2 SVAAGI. CDR3 loop: CASSLSGSSCEQYF. The CDR3 DNA reads TGTGCCAGCAGTTTAAGCGGAAGCTCCTGCGAGCAGTACTTC.

Worth noting for this clonotype: Sequence at one end of the junction differs from germline and may be a read error. The V gene is TRBV6-5, the J gene TRBJ1-2, with a tentative D call TRBD1 (6 bases). CDR3 size: 13 residues. Germline V gives CDR1 MNHEY, CDR2 SVGAGI. The CDR3 here is CASSYDRRYDYTF. CDR3 sequence (DNA): TGTGCCAGCAGTTACGACAGGAGATATGACTACACCTTC.

This clonotype was recorded at least ten times. This chain links TRBV12-3 or TRBV12-4 with TRBJ2-3; D ambiguous. Deletions cut 3 bases from V and 5 bases from J, with 6 bases between. This CDR3 region has 12 residues. In nucleotides, the CDR3 is TGTGCCAGCAGTTTTGGGAAAGATACGCAGTATTTT. This gives the protein CASSFGKDTQYF.

This clonotype was detected many times. The CDR3 spells CASSHGGNEQFF. CDR3 in DNA: TGTGCCAGCAGCCACGGGGGGAATGAGCAGTTCTTC. The chain links TRBV6-1 to TRBJ2-1; TRBD2 aligns across 7 bases. The CDR3 is 12 residues long. With 6 bases clipped from V and 7 bases from J, the junction kept 3 bases outside the gene matches. The germline CDR1 and CDR2 sequences are MNHNS and SASEGT.

The CDR3 DNA reads as TGTGCCAGCAGCCAACGAGCTAGCGGGGCAGATAATGAGCAGTTCTTC. Protein: CASSQRASGADNEQFF. The rearrangement uses TRBV3-1 and TRBJ2-1, with TRBD2 matching over 9 bases. The CDR3 length is 16 residues. V lost 2 bases to trimming and J lost 7 bases; unmatched junction nucleotides: 9. Germline lookup yields CDR1 LGHDT and CDR2 YNNKEL (reference sequence).

This clonotype was detected many times. The rearrangement uses TRBV11-2 and TRBJ1-4; 8 bases line up with TRBD1. CDR1 is SGHAT and CDR2 is FQNNGV in the germline V gene. CDR3 length: 15 amino acids. With V trimmed by 5 bases and J by 5 bases, 7 bases remained unmatched. The CDR3 DNA follows: TGTGCCAGCAGCCCATCCAGGGGGCGGAATGAAAAACTGTTTTTT. This codes for CASSPSRGRNEKLFF.

This clonotype was seen repeatedly, ten times or more. The chain recombines TRBV4-1 with TRBJ2-1; D possibly matches TRBD1 or TRBD2 (5 bases each). CDR3 length: 12 residues. V was pared by 5 bases and J by 8 bases, with 10 bases between. The germline gives CDR1 MGHRA, CDR2 YSYEKL. The CDR3 protein is CASSGLGDEQFF. The CDR3 coding sequence is TGCGCCAGCAGCGGCTTGGGGGATGAGCAGTTCTTC.

This clonotype was counted many times. The chain carries TRBV5-1 and TRBJ1-2; D call uncertain. Looked up from germline, CDR1 is SGHRS and CDR2 is YFSETQ. Trimming shortened V by 4 bases and J by 5 bases, and 12 bases separated the two germline ends. The CDR3 runs to 13 residues. CDR3 sequence reads: CASSRALGYGYTF. The CDR3 coding sequence is TGCGCCAGCAGCCGGGCCCTAGGGTATGGCTACACCTTC.

V is TRBV10-3 and J is TRBJ1-1; 12 nucleotides match TRBD1. J lost 6 bases, V lost 4 bases, and 3 bases had no gene match. CDR3 length: 14 amino acids. CDR1 and CDR2 from the germline V gene are ENHRY and SYGVKD. The CDR3: CAISVGTGGPEAFF. The CDR3 DNA reads TGTGCCATCAGTGTAGGGACAGGGGGCCCTGAAGCTTTCTTT.

There are many counts of this clonotype. This chain uses TRBV12-3 or TRBV12-4 with TRBJ1-5; no definite D call. Trimming pared 6 bases from V and 1 base from J, leaving 13 bases between. This CDR3 is 15 amino acids long. CDR3: CASSSYSGSNQPQHF. The CDR3 DNA follows: TGTGCCAGCAGCTCTTACAGTGGGAGCAATCAGCCCCAGCATTTT.

This rearrangement joins TRBV7-9 to TRBJ2-5, with D tentatively TRBD2 (6 bases). The CDR3 extends over 15 amino acids. Trimming pared 7 bases from V and 2 bases from J, leaving 17 bases between. Germline lookup yields CDR1 SEHNR and CDR2 FQNEAQ (reference sequence). The CDR3 DNA reads as TGTGCCAGCACCTTCCATGGACTACTACAAGAGACCCAGTACTTC. Encoded protein: CASTFHGLLQETQYF. Complete variable domain (other parts from reference TRBV7-9 and TRBJ2-5): DTGVSQNPRHKITKRGQNVTFRCDPISEHNRLYWYRQTLGQGPEFLTYFQNEAQLEKSRLLSDRFSAERPKGSFSTLEIQRTEQGDSAMYLCASTFHGLLQETQYFGPGTRLLVL.

This clonotype was counted ten times or more. The rearrangement links TRBV19 to TRBJ2-1; D gene uncertain. V lost 7 bases to trimming and J lost 6 bases, with 16 bases between them. The CDR3 extends over 14 amino acids. Germline loops: CDR1 LNHDA, CDR2 SQIVND (reference sequence). DNA for the CDR3: TGTGCCAGTACGCCGAAACCAGGTGGCAATGAGCAGTTCTTC. Encoded protein: CASTPKPGGNEQFF.